One and the same sample provided the 17 T cell receptor beta chains below, sequenced in a study of blood T cell repertoires in COVID-19 (TCRdb year 2020). Library preparation employed the immunoSEQ multiplex PCR assay. The table was pulled from immuneACCESS by TCRdb, which kept in-frame rearrangements only. Such tables lose some clones; where checked, under half of the loss comes from unresolved V genes, and the rest has no known cause. This sample gives 70,000 or so clones in total; over 80% of them show up just once. Of the sample, approximately 2.5% is held by the ten largest clones. Input material: peripheral blood. All receptors derive from an elderly man with active or convalescent COVID-19.

The V gene is TRBV30, the J gene TRBJ1-2; no clear D gene. There are 13 residues in the CDR3. Germline V gene sequence: CDR1 GTSNPN, CDR2 SVGIG (reference sequence). Trimming took off 3 bases at V and 4 bases at J, with 12 bases between the two ends. The CDR3 region is CAWSGNTFYGYTF. CDR3 DNA: TGTGCCTGGAGCGGGAACACCTTCTATGGCTACACCTTC. The whole variable domain, remainder taken from reference TRBV30 and TRBJ1-2, is SQTIHQWPATLVQPVGSPLSLECTVEGTSNPNLYWYRQAAGRGLQLLFYSVGIGQISSEVPQNLSASRPQDRQFILSSKKLLLSDSGFYLCAWSGNTFYGYTFGSGTRLTVV.

The chain joins TRBV19 to TRBJ2-5; perhaps TRBD2 as D (5 bases). Trimming pared 8 bases from V and 5 bases from J, leaving 12 bases between. The CDR3 extends over 12 amino acids. Germline loops: CDR1 LNHDA, CDR2 SQIVND (reference sequence). Written as DNA, the CDR3 is TGTGCCAGTCGCCGAGGCGGGGAGACCCAGTACTTC. As protein: CASRRGGETQYF.

The V and J genes are TRBV5-4 and TRBJ1-2; D perhaps matches TRBD1 (6 bases). CDR1 and CDR2 from the germline V gene are SGHNT and YYREEE (reference sequence). V was trimmed by 5 bases and J by 4 bases, leaving 21 bases between them. This CDR3 contains 16 residues. The CDR3 DNA reads TGTGCCAGCAGTCCCAGGCCGGGGGGGCAGGCCTATGGCTACACCTTC. It encodes CASSPRPGGQAYGYTF.

The CDR3 coding sequence is TGTGCCAGCAGCCGACCATCGAAAGCGGGAGACAGAGAGCAGTTCTTC. Translating it yields CASSRPSKAGDREQFF. The chain couples TRBV11-2 to TRBJ2-1; TRBD2 agrees at 8 bases. From germline, CDR1 is SGHAT and CDR2 FQNNGV. J lost 10 bases, V lost 5 bases, and 16 bases had no gene match. The CDR3 extends over 16 amino acids.

The genes are TRBV7-2 and TRBJ2-3; 10 nucleotides match TRBD2. V was pared by 1 base and J by 0 bases, with 4 bases of the junction left unmatched. Germline-derived CDR1 and CDR2 are SGHTA and FQGNSA. The CDR3 extends over 17 amino acids. The CDR3 protein is CASSLDSGRYSTDTQYF. The DNA for the CDR3 is TGTGCCAGCAGCTTAGATAGCGGGAGGTATAGCACAGATACGCAGTATTTT.

This sequence joins TRBV7-9 and TRBJ1-5; 7 bases align to TRBD1. CDR1 is SEHNR, CDR2 FQNEAQ, per germline (reference sequence). This CDR3 comprises 14 residues. V gave up 5 bases and J gave up 2 bases; unmatched junction bases: 3. For the CDR3, the DNA is TGTGCCAGCAGCCGGACAGGTGGCAATCAGCCCCAGCATTTT. It encodes CASSRTGGNQPQHF.

This clone appeared a few times. The DNA for the CDR3 is TGTGCCAGCAAGACCGGGACAGTTAATGAAAAACTGTTTTTT. Its translation: CASKTGTVNEKLFF. The chain couples TRBV2 to TRBJ1-4, with 7 bases that match TRBD1. Trimming took 7 bases from V and 4 from J; bases not matched to a gene: 6. Germline-derived CDR1 and CDR2 are SNHLY and FYNNEI. CDR3 length: 14 amino acids.

The rearrangement joins TRBV3-1 (or the pseudogene TRBV3-2) to TRBJ2-7, with D perhaps matching TRBD1 (5 bases). Trimming pared 1 base from V and 3 bases from J, leaving 16 bases between. The CDR3 runs 16 residues. The V gene's germline CDR1 is LGHDT and CDR2 YNNKEL (reference sequence). CDR3 sequence: CASSQGVLRASYEQYF. The CDR3 coding sequence is TGTGCCAGCAGCCAAGGGGTCCTCAGGGCGAGCTACGAGCAGTACTTC.

This clone has a single count. The CDR3 DNA reads as TGTGCCAGCAGTGACCCAGGGGCAGGTGAAAAACTGTTTTTT. Protein sequence: CASSDPGAGEKLFF. The rearrangement joins TRBV25-1 to TRBJ1-4; possibly TRBD1 for D (6 bases). Per the germline V gene, CDR1 is MGHDK and CDR2 is SYGVNS. This CDR3 region has 14 residues. The V end lost 3 bases, the J end lost 7 bases, and 12 bases lay between the germline ends.

The chain has TRBV2 and TRBJ1-2, with TRBD1 as a possible D gene (6 bases). Germline lookup yields CDR1 SNHLY and CDR2 FYNNEI. The CDR3 has 14 residues. Trimming stripped 8 bases from V and 0 bases from J, with 13 bases between. As DNA, the CDR3 is TGTGCCAGCCAGAGACAGGCTACTAACTATGGCTACACCTTC. It is translated as CASQRQATNYGYTF.

The chain combines TRBV30 with TRBJ2-1; 7 bases are a match to TRBD2. Germline-derived CDR1 and CDR2 are GTSNPN and SVGIG (reference sequence). V lost 4 bases, J lost 2 bases, and 11 bases stayed unmatched. The CDR3 is 16 amino acids. CDR3 amino acids: CAWKPPTSWTYNEQFF. DNA for the CDR3: TGTGCCTGGAAACCCCCGACTAGCTGGACCTACAATGAGCAGTTCTTC.

The chain carries TRBV6-1 and TRBJ1-5, with unresolved D. The germline V gene has CDR1 MNHNS and CDR2 SASEGT. The germline V and J ends were trimmed by 4 bases and 4 bases, with 14 bases remaining between them. The CDR3 is 15 amino acids. CDR3 residues: CASSASAAVNQPQHF. For the CDR3, the DNA is TGTGCCAGCAGTGCGTCGGCGGCAGTGAATCAGCCCCAGCATTTT.

The chain joins TRBV5-1 to TRBJ1-2; 7 positions agree with TRBD1. V lost 3 bases and J lost 11; bases outside the gene matches: 13. The CDR3 totals 14 residues. Germline lookup yields CDR1 SGHRS and CDR2 YFSETQ. The CDR3 DNA follows: TGCGCCAGCAGCTCGAACTCCGGGACAGTAAATTACACCTTC. Translated, it gives CASSSNSGTVNYTF.

The chain joins TRBV5-1 to TRBJ2-1; TRBD1 aligns across 12 bases. J lost 10 bases, V lost 4 bases, and 9 bases had no gene match. The CDR3 is made up of 15 amino acids. Germline V lookup: CDR1 SGHRS, CDR2 YFSETQ. This CDR3 reads CASSLQGQGAWEQFF. The CDR3 DNA is TGCGCCAGCAGCCTTCAGGGACAGGGGGCTTGGGAGCAGTTCTTC.

This rearrangement joins TRBV2 to TRBJ2-2; D ambiguous. The V end was cut by 7 bases, the J end by 6 bases, with 15 bases between. Germline V lookup: CDR1 SNHLY, CDR2 FYNNEI. The CDR3 sequence is 14 residues long. The CDR3, as DNA: TGTGCCAGCAACATGGGCCTAACGGCCGGGGAGCTGTTTTTT. Protein: CASNMGLTAGELFF.

A few counts support this clone. This chain uses TRBV28 with TRBJ2-2; 7 nucleotides line up with TRBD2. CDR1 is MDHEN and CDR2 is SYDVKM in the germline V gene. J lost 4 bases, V lost 3 bases, and 14 bases had no gene match. The CDR3 totals 18 residues. CDR3 amino acids: CASSFTASGGGGTGELFF. In nucleotides, the CDR3 is TGTGCCAGCAGTTTTACGGCTAGCGGCGGTGGAGGCACCGGGGAGCTGTTTTTT.

The V and J genes are TRBV11-2 and TRBJ1-2; TRBD1 matches 7 bases. The V gene's germline CDR1 is SGHAT and CDR2 FQNNGV. The CDR3 consists of 13 residues. Losses at the gene ends were 5 bases for V and 4 bases for J; bases not matched to a gene: 4. In DNA form, the CDR3 reads TGTGCCAGCAGCCTACAGGGGATCTATGGCTACACCTTC. As protein: CASSLQGIYGYTF.